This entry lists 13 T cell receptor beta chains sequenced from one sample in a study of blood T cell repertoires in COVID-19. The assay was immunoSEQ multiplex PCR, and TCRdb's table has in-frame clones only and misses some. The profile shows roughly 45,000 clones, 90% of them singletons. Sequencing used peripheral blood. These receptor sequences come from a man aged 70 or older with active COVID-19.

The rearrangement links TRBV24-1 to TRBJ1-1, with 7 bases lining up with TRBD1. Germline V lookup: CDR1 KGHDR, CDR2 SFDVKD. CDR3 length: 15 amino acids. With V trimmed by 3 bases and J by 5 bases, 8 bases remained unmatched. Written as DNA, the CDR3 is TGTGCCACCAGTGATCCGGCGACAGGGCAGACTGAAGCTTTCTTT. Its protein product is CATSDPATGQTEAFF.

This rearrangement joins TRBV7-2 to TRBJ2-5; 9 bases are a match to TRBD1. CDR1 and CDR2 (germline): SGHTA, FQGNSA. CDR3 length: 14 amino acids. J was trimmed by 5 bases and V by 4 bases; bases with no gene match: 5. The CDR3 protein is CASSSNRGQETQYF. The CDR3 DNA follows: TGTGCCAGCAGCTCGAACAGGGGGCAGGAGACCCAGTACTTC.

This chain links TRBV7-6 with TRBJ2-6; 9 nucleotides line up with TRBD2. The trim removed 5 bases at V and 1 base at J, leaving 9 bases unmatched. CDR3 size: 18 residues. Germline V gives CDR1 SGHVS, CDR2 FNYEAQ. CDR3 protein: CASSPRGAGGSGANVLTF. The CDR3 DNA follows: TGTGCCAGCAGCCCTCGTGGAGCGGGAGGTTCTGGGGCCAACGTCCTGACTTTC. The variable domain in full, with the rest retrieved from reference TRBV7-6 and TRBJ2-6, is GAGVSQSPRYKVTKRGQDVALRCDPISGHVSLYWYRQALGQGPEFLTYFNYEAQQDKSGLPNDRFSAERPEGSISTLTIQRTEQRDSAMYRCASSPRGAGGSGANVLTFGAGSRLTVL.

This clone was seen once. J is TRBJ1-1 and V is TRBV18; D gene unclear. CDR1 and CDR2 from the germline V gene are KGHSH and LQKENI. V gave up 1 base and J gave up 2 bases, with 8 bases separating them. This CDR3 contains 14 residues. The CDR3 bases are TGTGCCAGCTCACCACAGGCAGGCAACACTGAAGCTTTCTTT. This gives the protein CASSPQAGNTEAFF.

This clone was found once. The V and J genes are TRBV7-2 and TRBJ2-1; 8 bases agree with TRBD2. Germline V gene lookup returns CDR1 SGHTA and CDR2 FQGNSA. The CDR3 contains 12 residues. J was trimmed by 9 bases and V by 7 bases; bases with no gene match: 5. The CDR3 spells CASTVAGGEQFF. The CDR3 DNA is TGTGCCAGCACCGTCGCGGGGGGTGAGCAGTTCTTC. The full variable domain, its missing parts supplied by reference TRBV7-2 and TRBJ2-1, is GAGVSQSPSNKVTEKGKDVELRCDPISGHTALYWYRQSLGQGLEFLIYFQGNSAPDKSGLPSDRFSAERTGGSVSTLTIQRTQQEDSAVYLCASTVAGGEQFFGPGTRLTVL.

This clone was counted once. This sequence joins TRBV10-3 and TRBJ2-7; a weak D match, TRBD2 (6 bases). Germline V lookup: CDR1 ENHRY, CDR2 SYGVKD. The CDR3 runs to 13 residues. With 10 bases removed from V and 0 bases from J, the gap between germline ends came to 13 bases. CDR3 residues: CATRDGSSYEQYF. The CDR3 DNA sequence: TGTGCCACCCGGGACGGGAGCTCCTACGAGCAGTACTTC.

DNA for the CDR3: TGTGCCAGCAGTGCGGTTCCCTACGAGCAGTACTTC. Its translation is CASSAVPYEQYF. The chain carries TRBV2 and TRBJ2-7; D remains unclear. The germline CDR1 and CDR2 sequences are SNHLY and FYNNEI. This CDR3 contains 12 residues. Trimming left V 4 bases short and J 2 bases short, with 6 bases between.

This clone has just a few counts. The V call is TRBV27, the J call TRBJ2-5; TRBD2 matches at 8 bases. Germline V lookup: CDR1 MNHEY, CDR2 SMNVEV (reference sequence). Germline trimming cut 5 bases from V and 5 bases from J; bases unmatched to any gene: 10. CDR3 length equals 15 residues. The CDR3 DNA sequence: TGTGCCAGCAGTACGATAGCGGGAAAGCGTGAGACCCAGTACTTC. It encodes CASSTIAGKRETQYF.

The DNA for the CDR3 is TGTGCCAGCAGCCATTGGACAGGGGTGGCCACCGGGGAGCTGTTTTTT. This gives the protein CASSHWTGVATGELFF. The V and J genes are TRBV14 and TRBJ2-2, with TRBD1 matching over 9 bases. This CDR3 comprises 16 residues. The germline V gene encodes CDR1 SGHDN and CDR2 FVKESK. V lost 3 bases to trimming and J lost 4 bases; unmatched junction nucleotides: 6.

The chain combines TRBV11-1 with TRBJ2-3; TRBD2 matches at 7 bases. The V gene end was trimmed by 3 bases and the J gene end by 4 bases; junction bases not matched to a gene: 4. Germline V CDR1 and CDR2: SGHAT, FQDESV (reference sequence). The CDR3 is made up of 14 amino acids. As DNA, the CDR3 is TGTGCCAGCAGCTTTGCGGGAGAGGCAGATACGCAGTATTTT. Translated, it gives CASSFAGEADTQYF.

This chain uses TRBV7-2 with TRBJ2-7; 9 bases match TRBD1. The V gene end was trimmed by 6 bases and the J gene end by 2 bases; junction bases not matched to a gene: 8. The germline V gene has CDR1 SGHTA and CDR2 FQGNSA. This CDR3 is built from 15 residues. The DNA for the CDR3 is TGTGCCAGCAGTCCCCTCCGGACAGGGGCCTACGAGCAGTACTTC. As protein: CASSPLRTGAYEQYF.

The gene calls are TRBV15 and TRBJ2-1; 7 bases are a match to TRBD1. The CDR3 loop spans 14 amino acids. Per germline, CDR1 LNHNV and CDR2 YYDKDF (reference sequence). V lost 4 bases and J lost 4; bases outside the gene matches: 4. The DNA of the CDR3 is TGTGCCACCAGCAACGACAGGGCATACAATGAGCAGTTCTTC. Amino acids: CATSNDRAYNEQFF. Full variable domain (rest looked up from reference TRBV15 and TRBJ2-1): DAMVIQNPRYQVTQFGKPVTLSCSQTLNHNVMYWYQQKSSQAPKLLFHYYDKDFNNEADTPDNFQSRRPNTSFCFLDIRSPGLGDTAMYLCATSNDRAYNEQFFGPGTRLTVL.

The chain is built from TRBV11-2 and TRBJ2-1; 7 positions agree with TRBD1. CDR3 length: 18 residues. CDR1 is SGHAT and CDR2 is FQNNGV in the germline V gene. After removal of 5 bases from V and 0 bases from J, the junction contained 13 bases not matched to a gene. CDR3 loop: CASSPPRDSPISYNEQFF. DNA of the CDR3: TGTGCCAGCAGCCCCCCCCGGGACAGTCCTATCTCCTACAATGAGCAGTTCTTC. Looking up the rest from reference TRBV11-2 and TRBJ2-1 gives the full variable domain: EAGVAQSPRYKIIEKRQSVAFWCNPISGHATLYWYQQILGQGPKLLIQFQNNGVVDDSQLPKDRFSAERLKGVDSTLKIQPAKLEDSAVYLCASSPPRDSPISYNEQFFGPGTRLTVL.